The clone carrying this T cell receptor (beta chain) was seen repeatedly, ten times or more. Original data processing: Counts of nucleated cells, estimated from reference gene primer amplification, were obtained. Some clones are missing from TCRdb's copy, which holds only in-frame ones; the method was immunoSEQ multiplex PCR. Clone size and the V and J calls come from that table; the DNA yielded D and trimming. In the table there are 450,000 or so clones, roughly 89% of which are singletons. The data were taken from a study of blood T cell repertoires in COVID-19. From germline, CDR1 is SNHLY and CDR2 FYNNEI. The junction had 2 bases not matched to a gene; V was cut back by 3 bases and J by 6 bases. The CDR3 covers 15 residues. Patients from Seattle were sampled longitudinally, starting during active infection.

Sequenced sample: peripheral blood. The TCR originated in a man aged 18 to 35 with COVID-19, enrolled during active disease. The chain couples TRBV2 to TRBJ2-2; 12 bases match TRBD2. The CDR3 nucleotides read TGTGCCAGCAGTGATCTAGCGGGAGGGCCCGGGGAGCTGTTTTTT. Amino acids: CASSDLAGGPGELFF.